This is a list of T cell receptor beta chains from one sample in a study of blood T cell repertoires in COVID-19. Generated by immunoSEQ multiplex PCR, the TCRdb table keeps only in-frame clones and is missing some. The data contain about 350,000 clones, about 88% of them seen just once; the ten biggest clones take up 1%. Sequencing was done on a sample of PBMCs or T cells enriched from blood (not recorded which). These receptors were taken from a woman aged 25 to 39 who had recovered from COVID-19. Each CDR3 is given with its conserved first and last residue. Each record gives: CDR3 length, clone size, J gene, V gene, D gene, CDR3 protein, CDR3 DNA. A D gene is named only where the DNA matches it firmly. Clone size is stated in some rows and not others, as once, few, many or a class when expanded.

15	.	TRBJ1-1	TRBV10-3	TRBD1	CAISAPDRSSTEAFF	TGTGCCATCAGTGCCCCGGACAGGTCCAGCACTGAAGCTTTCTTT
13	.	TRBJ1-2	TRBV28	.	CASSLKFGVGYTF	TGTGCCAGCAGTTTAAAGTTTGGAGTCGGCTACACCTTC
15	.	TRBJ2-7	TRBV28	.	CASSLRASASYEQYF	TGTGCCAGCAGTTTACGGGCTAGCGCGTCCTACGAGCAGTACTTC
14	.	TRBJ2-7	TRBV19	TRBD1	CASGPGQGAVGQYF	TGTGCCAGTGGGCCGGGACAGGGGGCTGTGGGGCAGTACTTC
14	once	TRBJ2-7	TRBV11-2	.	CASSLIAGEFEQYF	TGTGCCAGCAGCTTAATTGCAGGGGAGTTTGAGCAGTACTTC
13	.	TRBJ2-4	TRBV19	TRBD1	CASSGQGADIQYF	TGTGCCAGTAGTGGACAGGGGGCAGACATTCAGTACTTC
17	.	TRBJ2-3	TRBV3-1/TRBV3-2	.	CASSQVIDREGTDTQYF	TGTGCCAGCAGCCAGGTGATAGACAGGGAGGGCACAGATACGCAGTATTTT
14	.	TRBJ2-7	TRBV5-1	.	CASSVRGSSYEQYF	TGCGCCAGCAGCGTTAGGGGAAGCTCCTACGAGCAGTACTTC
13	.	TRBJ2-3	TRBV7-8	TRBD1	CASSSGQADTQYF	TGTGCCAGCAGTTCGGGACAGGCCGATACGCAGTATTTT
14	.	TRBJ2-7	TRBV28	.	CASSFMGSSYEQYF	TGTGCCAGCAGTTTTATGGGCAGCTCCTACGAGCAGTACTTC
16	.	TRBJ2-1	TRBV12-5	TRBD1	CASGPQDRPWDNEQFF	TGTGCTAGTGGTCCGCAGGACAGGCCTTGGGACAATGAGCAGTTCTTC
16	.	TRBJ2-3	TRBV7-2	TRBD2	CASSLGLAVRTDTQYF	TGTGCCAGCAGCCTTGGACTAGCGGTTCGCACAGATACGCAGTATTTT
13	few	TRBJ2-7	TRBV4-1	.	CASSQGPGDEQYF	TGCGCCAGCAGCCAAGGCCCAGGGGACGAGCAGTACTTC
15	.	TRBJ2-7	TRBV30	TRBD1	CAWSTGTGLTYEQYF	TGTGCCTGGAGTACAGGGACAGGACTTACCTACGAGCAGTACTTC
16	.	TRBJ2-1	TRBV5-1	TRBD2	CASSWTSGGAYNEQFF	TGCGCCAGCAGCTGGACTAGCGGGGGGGCCTACAATGAGCAGTTCTTC
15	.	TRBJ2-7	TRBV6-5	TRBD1	CASRKGITGAYEQYF	TGTGCCAGCCGAAAAGGGATTACAGGGGCCTACGAGCAGTACTTC
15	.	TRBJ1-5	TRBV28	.	CASSSLGEGHQPQHF	TGTGCCAGCAGTTCCCTCGGGGAGGGCCATCAGCCCCAGCATTTT
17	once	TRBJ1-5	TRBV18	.	CASSRNPSVQGLQPQHF	TGTGCCAGCTCACGAAACCCTTCGGTTCAGGGCTTACAGCCCCAGCATTTT
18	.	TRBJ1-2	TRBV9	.	CASSVVGAGFPSVHGYTF	TGTGCCAGCAGCGTAGTGGGGGCAGGGTTTCCGTCCGTACATGGCTACACCTTC
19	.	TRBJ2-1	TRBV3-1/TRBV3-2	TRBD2	CASSHRPGTSGGSVDEQFF	TGTGCCAGCAGCCACCGTCCCGGGACTAGCGGGGGGAGTGTGGATGAGCAGTTCTTC
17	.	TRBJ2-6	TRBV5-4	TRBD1	CASSLGQGARGANVLTF	TGTGCCAGCAGCTTGGGACAGGGGGCACGAGGGGCCAACGTCCTGACTTTC
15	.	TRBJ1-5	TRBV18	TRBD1	CASSPETGLNQPQHF	TGTGCCAGCTCGCCAGAGACAGGGCTCAATCAGCCCCAGCATTTT
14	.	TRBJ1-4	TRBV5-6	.	CASSLPGRTEKLFF	TGTGCCAGCAGCTTGCCAGGGAGGACTGAAAAACTGTTTTTT
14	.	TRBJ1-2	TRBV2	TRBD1	CASTGQGSSYGYTF	TGTGCCAGCACAGGACAGGGTAGTAGCTATGGCTACACCTTC
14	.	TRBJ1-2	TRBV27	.	CASSLNSPVYGYTF	TGTGCCAGCAGTTTAAACAGCCCAGTCTATGGCTACACCTTC
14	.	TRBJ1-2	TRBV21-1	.	CASMYRGFNYGYTF	TGTGCCAGCATGTACAGGGGTTTCAACTATGGCTACACCTTC
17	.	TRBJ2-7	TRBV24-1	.	CATSVHSRASSSYEQYF	TGTGCCACCAGTGTCCATAGTAGGGCTAGCAGCTCCTACGAGCAGTACTTC
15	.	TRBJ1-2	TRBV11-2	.	CASSTRQAANYGYTF	TGTGCCAGCAGCACCAGACAGGCAGCTAACTATGGCTACACCTTC
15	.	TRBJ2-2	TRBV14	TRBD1	CASNPGQGYAGELFF	TGTGCCAGCAACCCGGGACAGGGTTACGCCGGGGAGCTGTTTTTT
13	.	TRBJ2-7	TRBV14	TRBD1	CASSPGQGGEQYF	TGTGCCAGCAGCCCGGGACAGGGGGGCGAGCAGTACTTC
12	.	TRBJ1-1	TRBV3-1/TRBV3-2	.	CASTISGGEAFF	TGTGCCAGCACGATCTCGGGGGGGGAAGCTTTCTTT
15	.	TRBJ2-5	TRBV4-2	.	CASSQEMMAANRQYF	TGTGCCAGCAGCCAAGAAATGATGGCGGCCAACCGGCAGTACTTC
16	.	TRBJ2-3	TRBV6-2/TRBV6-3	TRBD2	CASSPLLAASTDTQYF	TGTGCCAGCAGCCCTCTCCTAGCGGCAAGCACAGATACGCAGTATTTT
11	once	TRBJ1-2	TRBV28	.	CASSSHAGYTF	TGTGCCAGCAGTTCCCATGCGGGCTACACCTTC
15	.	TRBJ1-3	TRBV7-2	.	CASSPGLIREHTIYF	TGTGCCAGCAGCCCAGGGTTGATTCGCGAACACACCATATATTTT
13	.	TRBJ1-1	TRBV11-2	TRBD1	CASSLGTGVEAFF	TGTGCCAGCAGCTTGGGTACAGGGGTGGAGGCTTTCTTT
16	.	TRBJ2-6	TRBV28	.	CASSLFRSSGANVLTF	TGTGCCAGCAGTTTATTTCGGAGTTCTGGGGCCAACGTCCTGACTTTC
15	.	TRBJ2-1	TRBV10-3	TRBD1	CAISATDRGYNEQFF	TGTGCCATCAGTGCAACGGACAGGGGTTACAATGAGCAGTTCTTC
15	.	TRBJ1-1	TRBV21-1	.	CASSATGSRGDEAFF	TGTGCCAGCAGCGCCACCGGGTCCAGGGGGGACGAAGCTTTCTTT
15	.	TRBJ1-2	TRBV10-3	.	CAISEGRGSSYGYTF	TGTGCCATCAGTGAGGGGAGGGGATCTTCCTATGGCTACACCTTC
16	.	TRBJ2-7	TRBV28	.	CASSFPGVKYVYEQYF	TGTGCCAGCAGTTTCCCAGGGGTTAAATATGTCTACGAGCAGTACTTC
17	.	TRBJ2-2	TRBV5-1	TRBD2	CASSWGTSGGLTGELFF	TGCGCCAGCAGCTGGGGGACTAGCGGGGGCCTAACCGGGGAGCTGTTTTTT
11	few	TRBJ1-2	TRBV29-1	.	CSVRGGYGYTF	TGCAGCGTGAGGGGAGGCTATGGCTACACCTTC
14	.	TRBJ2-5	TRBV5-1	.	CASSDTGGAETQYF	TGCGCCAGCAGCGATACGGGGGGCGCGGAGACCCAGTACTTC
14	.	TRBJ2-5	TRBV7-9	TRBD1	CASSHNGQGGTQYF	TGTGCCAGCAGCCATAACGGACAGGGGGGGACCCAGTACTTC
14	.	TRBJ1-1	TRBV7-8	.	CASSLGGPGQLAFF	TGTGCCAGCAGCTTAGGAGGCCCGGGACAATTGGCTTTCTTT
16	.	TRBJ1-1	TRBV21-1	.	CASSKAEEGRDTEAFF	TGTGCCAGCAGCAAAGCAGAGGAGGGGAGGGACACTGAAGCTTTCTTT
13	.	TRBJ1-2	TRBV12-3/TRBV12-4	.	CASSLGRVYGYTF	TGTGCCAGCAGTTTGGGCAGGGTGTATGGCTACACCTTC
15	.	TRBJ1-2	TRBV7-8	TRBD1	CASSPGQGPTDGYTF	TGTGCCAGCAGCCCAGGACAGGGGCCGACTGATGGCTACACCTTC
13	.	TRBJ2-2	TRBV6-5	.	CASEGEGTGELFF	TGTGCCAGCGAGGGGGAGGGGACCGGGGAGCTGTTTTTT
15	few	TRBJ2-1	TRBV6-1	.	CASSEGAGYNNEQFF	TGTGCCAGCAGTGAAGGGGCGGGGTACAACAATGAGCAGTTCTTC